This T cell receptor beta chain was identified in a study of cytomegalovirus exposure and HLA in healthy donors (dated by TCRdb to the late 2010s). In the study overall: An earlier analysis of several hundred of the donors reported 250 to 300 Gb of sequence data and approximately 120 million unique TCR beta sequences obtained from about 170 million T cells. About 310 gigabases of sequencing data and approximately 84 million unique TCR sequences were included in an early release covering roughly 600 HLA-typed donors. The genetic ancestry cluster associated with self-reported Caucasian donors included 65% to 90% of the 398 genotyped donors. The study aimed to test whether cataloging public T cell receptors could reveal signatures of past pathogen exposure. The study used immunosequencing to profile the T cell repertoires of approximately 630 subjects and linked those repertoires to cytomegalovirus serostatus. Besides the first cohort of some 670 subjects, a separate validation cohort made up of over 95 different subjects was used. To predict cytomegalovirus infection status, the study brought together high-throughput TCR immunosequencing, statistical association of individual TCRs with disease status, and machine learning. A later analysis re-analyzed previously published TCR beta repertoires from 500 to 700 donors and added high-resolution HLA genotyping to study TCR occurrence patterns. Rather than using new phenotypic data, the later analysis identified candidate immune exposures from TCR beta sequences and from how often those sequences occurred across donors. An earlier analysis of several hundred of the donors applied high-throughput TCR beta sequencing to assess whether each TCR beta V gene segment acted as functional or pseudogenic. Donor age, sex, ethnicity and CMV serostatus were collected together with the repertoire data. In a later genetic analysis, genome-wide SNP genotypes for 398 of the 666 donors were used, and that subset was treated as a discovery cohort. All discovery cohort repertoires had been generated using a single sequencing platform. HLA typing included class I and class II loci at four-digit resolution. The number of typed donors differed by locus: roughly 629-630 for A, B, C, DRB1 and DQB1; approximately 520 for DQA1; approximately 600 for DPA1; and approximately 450 for DPB1. Because of strong linkage in the cohort, a few DR-DQ haplotypes were treated as single units for association and clustering. Across roughly 420 genotyped donors of the cohort, an average of approximately 200,000 unique TCR beta nucleotide sequences per donor were sequenced, and approximately 17% of those sequences were non-productive.

The cohort consisted of 600 or so healthy bone marrow donors. Cohort members were all nominally healthy when sampled, although unrecorded immune exposures were likely present. The donor was CMV seropositive and belonged to the group of about 290 seropositive cohort members. A peripheral blood sample was collected from each donor, and TCR beta sequencing was performed on peripheral blood mononuclear cells. The Qiagen DNeasy Blood Extraction Kit was used to extract genomic DNA from the blood cell samples. Paper-wide results and their limitations: The presence/absence analyses assumed that sequencing depth was roughly uniform across donors, and that assumption may not be true. An earlier analysis of 450 to 750 of the donors showed that most TCR beta V segments appeared in productive rearrangements either about 90% or about 30% of the time, which broadly matched IMGT annotations. When HLA alleles, especially DR and DQ, strongly co-occurred, TCR associations were difficult to assign to individual alleles. In a later analysis, 15,000 to 20,000 TCR beta sequences were associated with specific HLA alleles at a false discovery rate of 0.05. While some public TCRs were present in many individuals, most TCR sequences turned up only very rarely across donors. A later analysis found that most CMV-associated TCR beta chains appeared HLA-restricted, with HLA associations seemingly driven largely by CMV exposure. Only TCR beta chains were sequenced in this cohort, and the absence of alpha or paired-chain data limited detectable features. The study gave a list of under 200 TCR beta chains associated with cytomegalovirus. An association between a missense DCLRE1C variant and V-gene and J-gene trimming of TCR beta chains was found in a later genetic analysis and replicated in an independent cohort. Three of the identified cytomegalovirus-associated TCR beta chains were confirmed in vitro to be specific for cytomegalovirus antigens. Immune exposure information for the cohort was limited to CMV serostatus. A later genetic analysis reported fewer N-insertions in productive TCRs among donors in an Asian-associated ancestry cluster than the roughly 700-donor mean. HLA typing was unavailable for some donors at each locus, so association tests used only the typed subset. According to a later analysis, TCR association rates differed among HLA loci, with DRB1 alleles showing the most associated TCRs and HLA-C alleles showing the fewest. A group of highly shared sequence variants was considered likely to be a technical artifact of the sequencing pipeline. Some IMGT-functional V segments, including TRBV6-2 and TRBV6-3, could not be told apart with the 87-base-pair reads, so those segments were excluded. Compared with equally common non-associated chains, HLA-associated TCR beta chains in a later analysis were more clonally expanded and had lower generation probabilities. In both the original and validation cohorts, the classifier was reported to diagnose cytomegalovirus status with high specificity and sensitivity. In a later analysis, several top co-occurrence clusters were reported to appear linked to parvovirus B19, influenza, CMV and Epstein-Barr virus. It was suggested by the authors that the approach could potentially be generalized to other disease states and immunological phenotypes. Because counts were too low, roughly 17 rarely observed V segments, including chromosome 9 orphons, were left out of the earlier analysis of roughly 600 of the donors. A further reported finding was that TCR beta sequences accurately predicted the HLA-A and HLA-B alleles for most subjects in the first cohort. Linkage disequilibrium might explain the correlated functional status among segregating V segments, but an unknown experimental factor could not be ruled out.

Reading from cysteine to phenylalanine, the CDR3 counts 16 amino acids. This entry keeps only the CDR3 DNA: 48 bases, framed from base 1. CDR1 MNHEY and CDR2 SMNVEV were looked up in the germline V gene (reference sequence). The library was prepared using the immunoSEQ multiplex PCR assay. A mixture of 60 forward primers for TCR Vbeta segments and 13 reverse primers for TCR Jbeta segments was used in the multiplex PCR. A multiplex PCR assay on genomic DNA amplified the CDR3 region of rearranged TCR beta genes. On the Illumina HiSeq System, the amplified TCR beta libraries were sequenced as 87-base-pair reads. In the source study's methods: In a later analysis, tens of millions of unique TCR beta chains were counted across the approximately 620 repertoires, and around 11 million of these chains were shared by at least two donors. Raw reads were error-corrected and collapsed into unique sequences by a nearest-neighbor algorithm in which closely related sequences were merged to remove PCR and sequencing errors. CDR3 sequences were aligned to IMGT reference sequences to assign V, D and J gene segments. Each retained sequence needed at least a six-nucleotide match to both a V gene segment and a J gene segment. A rearrangement was called productive if the CDR3 had no stop codons and remained in frame with V and J, and every other rearrangement was called non-productive. Following IMGT convention, CDR3 was defined as the stretch from the second conserved V-encoded cysteine to the conserved J-encoded phenylalanine. Sequences without an unambiguous match to a single V gene segment were excluded from the earlier analysis of about 640 of the donors. In an earlier analysis of approximately 590 of the donors, V segments were called functional above 56.7% productive rearrangements and were called segregating when the between-donor standard deviation exceeded 5%. A statistical classification framework was developed to diagnose cytomegalovirus status using the catalog of TCR beta chain sequences. V and J gene assignment, in a later analysis, came from comparing TCR nucleotide sequences with IMGT/GENE-DB human TR gene sequences. In a later analysis, CDR3 sequences and most-parsimonious VDJ recombination scenarios were assigned using the TCRdist pipeline. In a later analysis, each TCR beta chain was defined by its CDR3 amino acid sequence together with its V-gene family, and reads without a unique V-gene family were excluded. A later analysis removed 592 highly shared, low-generation-probability nucleotide sequences to deal with suspected cross-contamination and a sequencing artifact. A later analysis calculated a clonal expansion index for each public chain from normalized within-repertoire ranks of inferred template counts. In a later analysis, generation probabilities were computed with a VDJ recombination model fitted to out-of-frame rearrangements, and the resulting probabilities were checked against IGoR. Hypergeometric tests were used in a later analysis to score TCR-TCR, TCR-HLA and TCR-CMV co-occurrence, with a repertoire-size bias correction applied to the TCR pairs. In a later analysis, false discovery rates were estimated by permuting HLA or CMV assignments 20 times. In a later analysis, co-occurring TCRs were grouped using DBSCAN, and TCRdist sequence similarity was added for clustering within HLA-allele-positive subsets. For co-occurrence clustering, repertoires with fewer than 30,000 or more than 120,000 public chains were excluded, along with five or six repertoires with anomalous nucleotide sharing. TCRdb carries this immuneACCESS record with in-frame sequences only. Its versions omit some clonotypes, under half of them owing to an unresolved V gene in the studies checked, with the rest unexplained. That table gives V, J and clone size, and the DNA gave D and trimming. In all, the sample holds 120,000 or so clones, and 83% of those were seen once. Jointly, the top ten make up approximately 3.8% of the sample.

Details on this clone: The antigen this receptor binds is unknown. At one boundary the junction diverges from the germline segment, which might be a read error.

Rearrangement joined TRBV27 to TRBJ2-7; perhaps TRBD2 is the D gene, with 5 bases matching. This sequence was found in a woman in her thirties or forties in good health and CMV-seropositive. Source material: PBMCs. The CDR3 protein is CASSLSQGSGIYEQYF. The nucleotide sequence is given as TGTGCCAGCAGTCTATCTCAAGGGAGCGGAATCTACGAGCAGTACTTC.